These T cell receptor beta chains were read from a single sample in a study of cytomegalovirus exposure and HLA in healthy donors. The data were produced by immunoSEQ multiplex PCR, yet TCRdb's version contains in-frame clones alone and is incomplete. The table lists about 130,000 clones, around 81% of them singletons. Sequences were obtained from PBMCs. These receptors were obtained from a man aged 18 to 29 in good health and CMV-seronegative. Each CDR3 is given with its conserved first and last residue. Each record gives: clone size, D gene, J gene, V gene, CDR3 DNA, CDR3 protein. A D gene is named only where the DNA matches it firmly. Clone size, where shown, is once, few, many, or a class for clones that have expanded.

NA,NA,TRBJ1-4,TRBV28,TGTGCCAGCAGCCCAGGGTGGGTTATTAATGAAAAACTGTTTTTT,CASSPGWVINEKLFF
NA,TRBD1,TRBJ1-5,TRBV5-1,TGCGCCAGCAGCTTGGATGGACAGGGAGGGCAGCCCCAGCATTTT,CASSLDGQGGQPQHF
NA,NA,TRBJ2-7,TRBV5-8,TGTGCCAGCAGCTTGGGGACGCCGGGGGACGAAAGCTCCTACGAGCAGTACTTC,CASSLGTPGDESSYEQYF
NA,NA,TRBJ2-4,TRBV28,TGTGCCGCAAGGTCGGGACTAGCCAAAAACATTCAGTACTTC,CAARSGLAKNIQYF
NA,TRBD1,TRBJ2-1,TRBV7-7,TGTGCCAGCAGCTTAGCGAGAACCGGGGACAGGGGGGGTGAGCAGTTCTTC,CASSLARTGDRGGEQFF
NA,TRBD1,TRBJ1-1,TRBV18,TGTGCCAGCTCACCACCGGGTGGGACAGGAGGGGTTTTT,CASSPPGGTGGVF
NA,TRBD2,TRBJ2-7,TRBV7-2,TGTGCCAGCAGCTCCAGGCGGGGGGACTACGAGCAGTACTTC,CASSSRRGDYEQYF
NA,NA,TRBJ1-4,TRBV4-2,TGTGCCAGCAGCCTCCCCGGACTAGGGGGAGAAAAACTGTTTTTT,CASSLPGLGGEKLFF
once,NA,TRBJ2-5,TRBV7-2,TGTGCCAGCAGCGGGGCAGTCCAAGAGACCCAGTACTTC,CASSGAVQETQYF
NA,TRBD1,TRBJ1-1,TRBV11-2,TGTGCCAGCAGCTTAGAGGACAGGGCTCGGCCTGAAGCTTTCTTT,CASSLEDRARPEAFF
NA,TRBD2,TRBJ2-5,TRBV10-2,TGCGCCAGCAGACCCGGGACTAGCGCTCAAGAGACCCAGTACTTC,CASRPGTSAQETQYF
NA,TRBD1,TRBJ2-7,TRBV4-2,TGTGCCAGCAGCCAAGGGGACAGGGGGGGTAACGAGCAGTACTTC,CASSQGDRGGNEQYF
once,NA,TRBJ1-2,TRBV7-9,TGTGCCAGCAGCCCCCGGAACTATGGCTACACCTTC,CASSPRNYGYTF
NA,NA,TRBJ2-1,TRBV4-1,TGCGCCAGCAGCCAAGACAGGTTCAATGAGCAGTTCTTC,CASSQDRFNEQFF
NA,TRBD1,TRBJ1-2,TRBV11-2,TGTGCCAGCAGCGCCACAGGGGGCCAAGCTAACTATGGCTACACCTTC,CASSATGGQANYGYTF
NA,NA,TRBJ2-2,TRBV7-9,TGTGCCAGCAGCTTAATACGTGCCGGGGACAAAGGACCCGGGGAGCTGTTTTTT,CASSLIRAGDKGPGELFF
NA,TRBD1,TRBJ1-2,TRBV30,TGTGCCGGAGGGACAGGGTATGGCTACACCTTC,CAGGTGYGYTF
once,NA,TRBJ2-5,TRBV7-9,TGTGCCAGCAGCTTAGCGGGGGGGCGGCAAGAGACCCAGTACTTC,CASSLAGGRQETQYF
NA,NA,TRBJ2-1,TRBV19,TGTGCCAGTAGTATTGGCGGCGATGAGCAGTTCTTC,CASSIGGDEQFF
once,NA,TRBJ2-6,TRBV28,TGTGCCAGCAGTTTAGCCCCTCGCAGGGTCTCTGGGGCCAACGTCCTGACTTTC,CASSLAPRRVSGANVLTF
NA,TRBD2,TRBJ2-7,TRBV9,TGTGCCAGCAGCGCTACCGGGACTAGCGGGGGCTACGAGCAGTACTTC,CASSATGTSGGYEQYF
NA,NA,TRBJ1-1,TRBV28,TGTGCCAGCCGCCCGGGGGGAAAGAACACTGAAGCTTTCTTT,CASRPGGKNTEAFF
few,TRBD1,TRBJ2-1,TRBV29-1,TGCAGCGTTGAATCCCGGGACAGGGGCTACAATGAGCAGTTCTTC,CSVESRDRGYNEQFF
NA,NA,TRBJ1-1,TRBV6-6,TGTGCCAGCAGTCTCGGACATGGTCTGAACACTGAAGCTTTCTTT,CASSLGHGLNTEAFF
NA,TRBD1,TRBJ2-7,TRBV5-1,TGCGCCAGCAGCGAGGGGACAGCCTACGAGCAGTACTTC,CASSEGTAYEQYF
NA,NA,TRBJ1-4,TRBV7-9,TGTGCCAGCAGCTATGCGGTTTCTTCAGTGGGTGAAAAACTGTTTTTT,CASSYAVSSVGEKLFF
NA,NA,TRBJ1-2,TRBV4-2,TGTGCCAGCAGCCAAGACCGGGGGATCGGGCCCCCTAACTATGGCTACACCTTC,CASSQDRGIGPPNYGYTF
NA,NA,TRBJ1-5,TRBV30,TGTGCCTGGGCTCGCAACAGCTTCAATCAGCCCCAGCATTTT,CAWARNSFNQPQHF
once,NA,TRBJ1-3,TRBV7-2,TGTGCCAGCAGCTTATTCTTAACATCTTCTGGAAACACCATATATTTT,CASSLFLTSSGNTIYF
once,NA,TRBJ1-3,TRBV30,TGTGCCTGGACTCTGGGGGCGGTTGGAAACACCATATATTTT,CAWTLGAVGNTIYF
NA,NA,TRBJ1-2,TRBV6-5,TGTGCCAGCAGGAATTCGGACAGCAGCTACACCTTC,CASRNSDSSYTF
NA,TRBD1,TRBJ2-7,TRBV7-8,TGTGCCAGCAGCTTATTCCCAGGGGGTAACGAGCAGTACTTC,CASSLFPGGNEQYF
few,NA,TRBJ1-1,TRBV15,TGTGCCACCAGCAGAGAGGGGCGACAGCCCATGAACACTGAAGCTTTCTTT,CATSREGRQPMNTEAFF
NA,TRBD1,TRBJ1-1,TRBV18,TGTGCCAGCTCACCAACGACAGGGGTTATTGGTACTGAAGCTTTCTTT,CASSPTTGVIGTEAFF
few,TRBD1,TRBJ2-7,TRBV4-2,TGTGCCAGCAGCTCCGGGACAGGGTCCTACGAGCAGTACTTC,CASSSGTGSYEQYF
NA,NA,TRBJ2-3,TRBV10-3,TGTGCCACCTTCAGGGGTTCGACAGATACGCAGTATTTT,CATFRGSTDTQYF
NA,NA,TRBJ2-3,TRBV30,TGTGCCTGGAGTAGGAGGTCTCCTAGCACAGATACGCAGTATTTT,CAWSRRSPSTDTQYF
NA,NA,TRBJ1-3,TRBV28,TGTGCCAGCAGTCCATCCAGGGATTTCTCTGGAAACACCATATATTTT,CASSPSRDFSGNTIYF
NA,NA,TRBJ1-5,TRBV4-2,TGTGCCAGCAGCCAAGAAGGGGGGGACAGCAATCAGCCCCAGCATTTT,CASSQEGGDSNQPQHF
NA,NA,TRBJ2-7,TRBV4-3,TGCGCCAGCAGCCACCTCAGGGGGGGACAGGCGTACGAGCAGTACTTC,CASSHLRGGQAYEQYF
NA,TRBD1,TRBJ1-5,TRBV7-2,TGTGCCAGCAGCCTCGGACAGGGGGAAAATCAGCCCCAGCATTTT,CASSLGQGENQPQHF
NA,NA,TRBJ2-7,TRBV4-1,TGCGCCAGCAGCCGGACAGCGGGACTCGGCTCCTACGAGCAGTACTTC,CASSRTAGLGSYEQYF